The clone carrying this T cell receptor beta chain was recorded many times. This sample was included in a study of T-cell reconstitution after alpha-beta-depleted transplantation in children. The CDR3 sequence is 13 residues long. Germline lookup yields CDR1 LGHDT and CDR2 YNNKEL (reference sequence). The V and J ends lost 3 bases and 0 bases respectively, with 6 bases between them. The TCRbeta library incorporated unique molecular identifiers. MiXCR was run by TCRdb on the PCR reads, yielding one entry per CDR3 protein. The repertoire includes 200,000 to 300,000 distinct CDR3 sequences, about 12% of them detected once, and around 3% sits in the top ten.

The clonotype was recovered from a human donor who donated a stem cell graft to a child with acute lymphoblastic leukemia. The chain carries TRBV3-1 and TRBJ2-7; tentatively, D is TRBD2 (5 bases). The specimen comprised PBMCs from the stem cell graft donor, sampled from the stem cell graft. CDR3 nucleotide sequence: TGTGCCAGCAGCCAGGACTTCTCCTACGAGCAGTACTTC. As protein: CASSQDFSYEQYF.